This record looks at one T cell receptor (beta chain) sequence and its context. This sample stems from a study of blood T cell repertoires in COVID-19. About the study: COVID-19 samples collected from the United States, Italy and Spain covered acute and convalescent phases. In each case, the material was cDNA or gDNA derived from T cells, B-cell-depleted T cells, or PBMCs.

Methods used by the authors: Amplified reference gene primers provided the basis for estimating nucleated cell counts. The table came from immunoSEQ multiplex PCR; TCRdb's copy has only in-frame clones and leaves some out. V and J calls and clone size follow that table, whereas D and trimming were derived from the DNA. The repertoire has 85,000 to 95,000 clones, approximately 90% of them found once; the top ten carry about 0.51%. Losses at the gene ends were 0 bases for V and 0 bases for J; bases not matched to a gene: 9. This CDR3 is built from 19 residues. Germline CDR1 is SGDLS and CDR2 is YYNGEE.

This chain joins TRBV9 and TRBJ2-3; 11 bases match TRBD2. The sample was peripheral blood. The clonotype originates from a man in his 60s with acute or convalescent COVID-19. The CDR3 is CASSVGSRTSGGSTDTQYF. For the CDR3, the DNA is TGTGCCAGCAGCGTAGGCTCCCGAACTAGCGGGGGAAGCACAGATACGCAGTATTTT.